Below are 5 T cell receptor beta chains sequenced from a single sample in a study of radiotherapy plus CTLA-4 blockade in lung cancer. Generated by immunoSEQ multiplex PCR, the TCRdb table keeps only in-frame clones and is missing some. The repertoire holds over 85,000 clones, with almost 90% as singletons. Here the sequenced sample was peripheral blood, taken from a patient treated with radiotherapy plus ipilimumab. These receptors originate from a human donor with non-small cell lung cancer that progressed on radiotherapy plus ipilimumab.

This clone was recorded only once. This chain connects TRBV18 to TRBJ2-3; 9 positions match TRBD2. Unmatched junction bases numbered 2, after V lost 2 bases and J lost 2 bases. Germline V lookup: CDR1 KGHSH, CDR2 LQKENI. The CDR3 length is 15 residues. CDR3: CASSPRTSDTDTQYF. CDR3 sequence (DNA): TGTGCCAGCTCACCAAGGACTAGCGACACAGATACGCAGTATTTT.

About this clone: Other DNA sequences within the sample encode an identical CDR3. This rearrangement joins TRBV19 to TRBJ1-2, with 10 bases matching TRBD1. The CDR3 sequence is 17 residues long. Germline lookup yields CDR1 LNHDA and CDR2 SQIVND (reference sequence). J lost 8 bases, V lost 2 bases, and 14 bases had no gene match. The CDR3 nucleotides are TGTGCCAGTAGTATACACCGGGACAGGGGCAAAGGCTACGGCTACACCTTC. It is translated as CASSIHRDRGKGYGYTF. Variable domain in full (rest from reference TRBV19 and TRBJ1-2): DGGITQSPKYLFRKEGQNVTLSCEQNLNHDAMYWYRQDPGQGLRLIYYSQIVNDFQKGDIAEGYSVSREKKESFPLTVTSAQKNPTAFYLCASSIHRDRGKGYGYTFGSGTRLTVV.

The chain combines TRBV10-2 with TRBJ2-7; D ambiguous. Germline values: CDR1 WSHSY, CDR2 SAAADI. The CDR3 totals 12 residues. Trimming took off 2 bases at V and 2 bases at J, with 4 bases between the two ends. This CDR3 is CASSEVAYEQYF. The CDR3 nucleotides are TGCGCCAGCAGTGAGGTCGCCTACGAGCAGTACTTC.

This clone was observed once. The V call is TRBV20-1, the J call TRBJ2-1; the D is unclear. The germline V gene encodes CDR1 DFQATT and CDR2 SNEGSKA (reference sequence). The length of the CDR3 is 11 residues. Trimming cost V 5 bases and J 7 bases, with 9 bases left between them. The CDR3 spells CSAWGLNEQFF. The CDR3 nucleotides are TGCAGTGCTTGGGGTCTTAATGAGCAGTTCTTC.

DNA of the CDR3: TGTGCCAGCAGCCCTGTCGCGTACACTGAAGCTTTCTTT. It translates to CASSPVAYTEAFF. The chain uses TRBV14 and TRBJ1-1, with D uncertain. The germline gives CDR1 SGHDN, CDR2 FVKESK. The length of the CDR3 is 13 residues. Trimming removed 4 bases from V and 3 bases from J, with 9 bases in between.